The 16 T cell receptor beta chains given below trace back to one sample, sequenced in a study of cytomegalovirus exposure and HLA in healthy donors. Vbeta (60) and Jbeta (13) primers were used in the PCR. The assay was immunoSEQ multiplex PCR, and TCRdb's table has in-frame clones only and misses some. The sample carries approximately 70,000 clones, approximately 70% recorded once. Specimen: PBMCs. Receptors were obtained from a woman between 45 and 65 years old in good health and CMV-seropositive.

This clone showed up just a few times. The chain combines TRBV2 with TRBJ1-2; no reliable D call. Germline CDR1 reads SNHLY; CDR2 reads FYNNEI. The germline V and J ends were trimmed by 7 bases and 4 bases, with 10 bases remaining between them. This CDR3 is built from 12 residues. The CDR3 loop is CASNSESYGYTF. The DNA of the CDR3 is TGTGCCAGCAACTCGGAGAGCTATGGCTACACCTTC.

The rearrangement joins TRBV5-1 to TRBJ2-6; a weak D match, TRBD1 (6 bases). Germline CDR1 reads SGHRS; CDR2 reads YFSETQ. Trimming stripped 4 bases from V and 3 bases from J, with 17 bases between. The CDR3 is 17 residues long. CDR3 sequence: CASSGASYRDGANVLTF. CDR3 DNA sequence: TGCGCCAGCAGCGGGGCCTCCTACAGGGATGGGGCCAACGTCCTGACTTTC.

There are a few counts of this clone. The rearrangement joins TRBV18 to TRBJ1-4; 7 nucleotides line up with TRBD1. After removal of 2 bases from V and 4 bases from J, the junction contained 10 bases not matched to a gene. The CDR3 runs 17 residues. Germline-derived CDR1 and CDR2 are KGHSH and LQKENI. The CDR3 bases are TGTGCCAGCTCACCAGTATCCCAGGGGGGAAGTAATGAAAAACTGTTTTTT. This gives the protein CASSPVSQGGSNEKLFF.

V gene TRBV4-1 combines with J gene TRBJ1-4; TRBD1 matches at 8 bases. After removal of 0 bases from V and 7 bases from J, the junction contained 4 bases not matched to a gene. CDR1 MGHRA and CDR2 YSYEKL come from the germline V gene. The CDR3 spans 15 residues. CDR3 loop: CASSQERGTGEKLFF. For the CDR3, the DNA is TGCGCCAGCAGCCAAGAGAGGGGGACAGGTGAAAAACTGTTTTTT.

The CDR3 is CSASSYNEQFF. The CDR3 bases are TGCAGTGCTAGCTCGTACAATGAGCAGTTCTTC. The chain employs TRBV20-1 and TRBJ2-1; D remains ambiguous. Per the germline V gene, CDR1 is DFQATT and CDR2 is SNEGSKA (reference sequence). The CDR3 runs to 11 residues. V lost 3 bases, J lost 4 bases, and 4 bases lay in between.

The chain combines TRBV19 with TRBJ1-1; D remains ambiguous. V was cut by 3 bases and J by 0 bases, with 11 bases left in between. CDR1 and CDR2 (germline): LNHDA, SQIVND (reference sequence). CDR3 length: 15 residues. The CDR3 coding sequence is TGTGCCAGTAGTATTGAGGGCGGACTGAACACTGAAGCTTTCTTT. It yields the protein CASSIEGGLNTEAFF.

This chain uses TRBV11-2 with TRBJ2-5; the match to TRBD2 covers 10 bases. The CDR3 totals 16 residues. Unmatched junction bases numbered 7, after V lost 1 base and J lost 5 bases. Germline values: CDR1 SGHAT, CDR2 FQNNGV. The CDR3 here is CASSLALAGVGETQYF. The CDR3 nucleotides read TGTGCCAGCAGCTTAGCCCTAGCGGGAGTCGGGGAGACCCAGTACTTC.

This rearrangement joins TRBV6-5 to TRBJ1-1, with TRBD1 matching 8 bases. CDR1 is MNHEY and CDR2 is SVGAGI in the germline V gene. The CDR3 spans 14 residues. J was trimmed by 0 bases and V by 6 bases; bases with no gene match: 3. The CDR3 coding sequence is TGTGCCAGCAGACAGGGGGGATTGAACACTGAAGCTTTCTTT. Encoded protein: CASRQGGLNTEAFF.

The chain has TRBV5-1 and TRBJ1-3; no definite D call. The CDR3 runs 15 residues. The V gene's germline CDR1 is SGHRS and CDR2 YFSETQ. Trimming shortened V by 4 bases and J by 0 bases, and 11 bases separated the two germline ends. The CDR3 loop reads CASSPTGGSGNTIYF. The CDR3 DNA follows: TGCGCCAGCAGCCCCACCGGAGGCTCTGGAAACACCATATATTTT.

This clone was seen a handful of times. V and J are TRBV19 and TRBJ2-1; 8 positions match TRBD1. V lost 5 bases and J lost 1; bases outside the gene matches: 13. There are 18 residues in the CDR3. Germline V gene data show CDR1 as LNHDA and CDR2 as SQIVND (reference sequence). The CDR3 sequence is CASSSLSAGGASYNEQFF. The CDR3 region has the DNA TGTGCCAGTAGTTCCCTTAGCGCAGGGGGCGCGTCCTACAATGAGCAGTTCTTC.

This clone was picked up a small number of times. The junction departs from the called germline gene at one end, perhaps through a read error. The chain carries TRBV11-2 and TRBJ2-1; 8 bases fit TRBD1. The germline CDR1 and CDR2 sequences are SGHAT and FQNNGV. The CDR3 loop spans 10 amino acids. CDR3 sequence reads: CASRGTGLLF. The CDR3 region has the DNA TGTGCCAGCAGGGGGACAGGACTCCTCTTC.

Points on this clone: Other nucleotide sequences from this sample produce the same CDR3. This chain links TRBV6-6 with TRBJ2-7, with 12 bases lining up with TRBD2. There are 16 residues in the CDR3. V lost 9 bases, J lost 2 bases, and 11 bases stayed unmatched. Looked up from germline, CDR1 is MNHNY and CDR2 is SVGAGI (reference sequence). The CDR3 loop reads CASSRGLAGPTYEQYF. The CDR3 DNA sequence: TGTGCCAGTAGCCGCGGACTAGCGGGGCCGACCTACGAGCAGTACTTC.

The chain employs TRBV5-1 and TRBJ1-2; D is perhaps TRBD1 (5 bases). Between the trimmed V and J ends, which lost 4 bases and 1 base, there was a span of 11 bases. The germline V gene has CDR1 SGHRS and CDR2 YFSETQ. The CDR3 runs to 14 residues. The CDR3 is CASSPGLGNYGYTF. The CDR3 nucleotides read TGCGCCAGCAGCCCGGGACTCGGTAACTATGGCTACACCTTC.

V and J are TRBV5-4 and TRBJ1-1; D remains unclear. The germline V and J ends were trimmed by 3 bases and 1 base, with 13 bases remaining between them. This CDR3 is built from 15 residues. CDR1 is SGHNT and CDR2 is YYREEE in the germline V gene (reference sequence). The CDR3 loop reads CASSSPTTANTEAFF. For the CDR3, the DNA is TGTGCCAGCAGCTCCCCCACCACAGCGAACACTGAAGCTTTCTTT.

The chain is built from TRBV27 and TRBJ2-5, with 9 bases that match TRBD2. Germline V gives CDR1 MNHEY, CDR2 SMNVEV (reference sequence). The CDR3 is 21 residues long. The ends lost 0 bases at V and 4 bases at J; junction bases unmatched: 21. This CDR3 reads CASSLSRRAGGYHGGRETQYF. The CDR3 DNA reads as TGTGCCAGCAGTTTATCGCGGCGAGCGGGGGGCTATCATGGGGGAAGAGAGACCCAGTACTTC.

The chain recombines TRBV7-6 with TRBJ1-2, with TRBD1 as a possible D gene (5 bases). Germline V gene sequence: CDR1 SGHVS, CDR2 FNYEAQ. The CDR3 consists of 15 residues. The germline V and J ends were trimmed by 1 base and 3 bases, with 12 bases remaining between them. CDR3 sequence (DNA): TGTGCCAGCAGCTTAGGGGGGGGGACCGACTATGGCTACACCTTC. This sequence encodes CASSLGGGTDYGYTF.